A selection of T cell receptor beta chains follows, all from one sample in a study of blood T cells in healthy people across ages. One entry per CDR3 protein results from TCRdb running MiXCR on the 5' RACE reads. The sample consists of approximately 780,000 distinct CDR3 sequences, around 25% of them appearing once. The same data also went into a second study, on T cells of mothers and their children.

Sequencing was done on a sample of blood. The source is a boy aged 10-17 years in good health. CDR3s include the opening cysteine and the closing phenylalanine or tryptophan. The order of the fields is V gene, clone size, J gene, D gene, CDR3 DNA, CDR3 protein. The D gene is left open where the match is weak. Rows may omit the clone size; those that give it use once, few, many or a size class.

v_gene: TRBV13; abundance: .; j_gene: TRBJ2-7; d_gene: .; CDR3nt: TGTGCCAGCAGCACCCGGGGCGCCCAACTCCACGAGCAGTACTTC; CDR3aa: CASSTRGAQLHEQYF
v_gene: TRBV29-1; abundance: .; j_gene: TRBJ1-6; d_gene: .; CDR3nt: TGCCTTTCCCCGGGGGTAAATTCACCCCTCCACTTT; CDR3aa: CLSPGVNSPLHF
v_gene: TRBV18; abundance: .; j_gene: TRBJ1-5; d_gene: TRBD1; CDR3nt: TGTGCCAGCTCACCCACAGGGGACTTCAATCAGCCCCAGCATTTT; CDR3aa: CASSPTGDFNQPQHF
v_gene: TRBV4-1; abundance: few; j_gene: TRBJ2-7; d_gene: .; CDR3nt: TGCGCCAGCAGCCACCCGGGGCCCTACGAGCAGTACTTC; CDR3aa: CASSHPGPYEQYF
v_gene: TRBV6-1; abundance: .; j_gene: TRBJ2-7; d_gene: .; CDR3nt: TGTGCCAGCAGTGACTTATGGAGCGTAACCTACGAGCAGTACTTC; CDR3aa: CASSDLWSVTYEQYF
v_gene: TRBV5-1; abundance: .; j_gene: TRBJ1-4; d_gene: .; CDR3nt: TGCGCCAGCAGCTTGGTGAAAGGGGAAGTCGAAAAACTGTTTTTT; CDR3aa: CASSLVKGEVEKLFF
v_gene: TRBV7-3; abundance: many; j_gene: TRBJ1-1; d_gene: TRBD1; CDR3nt: TGTGCCAGCAGCGCAACAGGGGCCACTGAAGCTTTCTTT; CDR3aa: CASSATGATEAFF
v_gene: TRBV6-6; abundance: .; j_gene: TRBJ2-1; d_gene: .; CDR3nt: TGTGCCAGCAGTGCCCGGGGGACCGAGCAGTTCTTC; CDR3aa: CASSARGTEQFF
v_gene: TRBV6-1; abundance: .; j_gene: TRBJ1-1; d_gene: .; CDR3nt: TGTGCCAGCAGCTCACGAAGCGGCGCCACTGAAGCTTTCTTT; CDR3aa: CASSSRSGATEAFF
v_gene: TRBV5-1; abundance: .; j_gene: TRBJ2-7; d_gene: TRBD1; CDR3nt: TGCGCCAGCAGCTTGGATGGGACAGGCTCCTACGAGCAGTACTTC; CDR3aa: CASSLDGTGSYEQYF
v_gene: TRBV4-1; abundance: few; j_gene: TRBJ2-7; d_gene: .; CDR3nt: TGCGCCAGCAGCCAAGATCCATACAGGGTTCCTTACGAGCAGTACTTC; CDR3aa: CASSQDPYRVPYEQYF
v_gene: TRBV5-1; abundance: .; j_gene: TRBJ2-7; d_gene: .; CDR3nt: TGCGCCAGCAAGGATGACAACTCCTACGAGCAGTACTTC; CDR3aa: CASKDDNSYEQYF
v_gene: TRBV29-1; abundance: .; j_gene: TRBJ2-2; d_gene: .; CDR3nt: TGCAGCGTTGGCCCTAGGCGGGGGCTGGGCACCGGGGAGCTGTTTTTT; CDR3aa: CSVGPRRGLGTGELFF
v_gene: TRBV12-5; abundance: few; j_gene: TRBJ2-1; d_gene: TRBD2; CDR3nt: TGTGCTAGTGGCAAGAACTTAGCGGGGGGGCGCTTCTATAATGAGCAGTTCTTC; CDR3aa: CASGKNLAGGRFYNEQFF
v_gene: TRBV6-6; abundance: few; j_gene: TRBJ2-3; d_gene: .; CDR3nt: TGTGCCAGCAGTTACTCGCCAGGGAAAGGCACAGATACGCAGTATTTT; CDR3aa: CASSYSPGKGTDTQYF
v_gene: TRBV12-3/TRBV12-4; abundance: few; j_gene: TRBJ2-1; d_gene: .; CDR3nt: TGTGCCAGCAGTTTAACTGGGGCTGTCCCCAATGAGCAGTTCTTC; CDR3aa: CASSLTGAVPNEQFF
v_gene: TRBV9; abundance: few; j_gene: TRBJ2-5; d_gene: TRBD2; CDR3nt: TGTGCCAGCAGCGTATTCGAGACTAGCCTTCAAGAGACCCAGTACTTC; CDR3aa: CASSVFETSLQETQYF
v_gene: TRBV7-3; abundance: .; j_gene: TRBJ1-3; d_gene: .; CDR3nt: TGTGCCAGCGGGTTGTCCAGCTACGGCTCTGGAAACACCATATATTTT; CDR3aa: CASGLSSYGSGNTIYF
v_gene: TRBV7-9; abundance: .; j_gene: TRBJ2-1; d_gene: .; CDR3nt: TGTGCCAGCAGCTTATACACGGGCCTCGGGGAGCAGTTCTTC; CDR3aa: CASSLYTGLGEQFF